Reported below is one T cell receptor beta chain. Only a few counts were recorded for this clone. The target of this receptor is not known. No much larger clonotype is one base removed from it; base qualities were not supplied. The library was obtained by the immunoSEQ multiplex PCR assay. Drawn from immuneACCESS, this table holds only the in-frame rearrangements with V and J called that TCRdb kept. Clones are partly lost; checked studies trace under half to an unresolved V gene and leave the rest unexplained. This sample holds 1,400 or so clones; 55% to 70% were observed only once. The ten biggest clones cover 17% of the sample. Ends trimmed: V by 4 bases, J by 1 base; bases unmatched to a gene: 0. Counted from cysteine to phenylalanine, this CDR3 has 15 amino acids. The kept DNA is CDR3 alone, 45 bases in frame from the first base. Based on the germline V gene, the CDR1 and CDR2 sequences are MRHNA and SNTAGT.

These data belong to a study of Siglec-9 on CD8 T cells in melanoma (dated by TCRdb to between 2018 and 2021). Concerning the study at large: Siglec-9 expression on CD8+ T cells and the role of Siglec-9 in regulating T cells in the melanoma tumor microenvironment were investigated in the study.

Beyond this particular receptor, the publication reports: According to the report, an effector memory CD8+ T-cell subset that seemed to build up inside melanoma tumors was both marked and regulated by Siglec-9.

The source of this sequence is a human donor in good health. The sequencing sample was made of Siglec-9+ CD8+ T cells sorted from blood. Explained via the paper, the cell subset or site label denotes: CD8 T cells expressing Siglec-9. The chain couples TRBV6-4 to TRBJ2-2; the junction holds 10 bases that match TRBD2. The sequenced DNA is TGTGCCAGCAGTGGGACTAGCGGGAACACCGGGGAGCTGTTTTTT. Its amino acids are CASSGTSGNTGELFF.